What follows are 30 T cell receptor beta chains derived from one specimen sequenced in a study of cytotoxic CD8 clonotypes in ibrutinib-treated CLL. TCRdb's table, derived via immunoSEQ multiplex PCR, lists solely in-frame clones and lacks some. The sample holds 160,000 or so clones; about 80% are singletons and the top ten take about 5%. The sequencing used PBMCs, collected after 24 months of ibrutinib treatment. The receptors originated from a human donor with chronic lymphocytic leukemia.

The chain combines TRBV18 with TRBJ1-4; no reliable D call. Germline V gene lookup returns CDR1 KGHSH and CDR2 LQKENI. This CDR3 is built from 13 residues. The V gene lost 4 bases and the J gene lost 4 bases, with 7 bases spanning the gap. CDR3 sequence: CASSLSRNEKLFF. The CDR3 DNA sequence: TGTGCCAGCTCACTCAGCCGTAATGAAAAACTGTTTTTT.

The chain combines TRBV9 with TRBJ2-7; D is perhaps TRBD1 (6 bases). Per germline, CDR1 SGDLS and CDR2 YYNGEE. The CDR3 has 13 amino acids. V was clipped by 5 bases and J by 5 bases, with 14 bases between them. CDR3 loop: CASSRAGVHEQYF. The DNA for the CDR3 is TGTGCCAGCAGTAGGGCAGGGGTCCACGAGCAGTACTTC.

This chain uses TRBV18 with TRBJ1-2; D is unclear. V dropped 3 bases and J dropped 4 bases, with 9 bases sitting between them. CDR3 length equals 13 residues. Germline CDR1 KGHSH, CDR2 LQKENI. The CDR3 region has the DNA TGTGCCAGCTCACCGACCTCGGGCTATGGCTACACCTTC. It translates to CASSPTSGYGYTF.

V usage is TRBV28 and J usage is TRBJ2-3; TRBD2 matches at 7 bases. Germline loops: CDR1 MDHEN, CDR2 SYDVKM. Trimming took 3 bases from V and 1 from J; bases not matched to a gene: 4. The CDR3 covers 15 residues. The CDR3 nucleotides are TGTGCCAGCAGTTTGCCTGGGGGGGGCACAGATACGCAGTATTTT. Its translation is CASSLPGGGTDTQYF.

The rearrangement joins TRBV30 to TRBJ1-6; D is possibly TRBD1 (5 bases). Trimming removed 4 bases from V and 9 bases from J, with 16 bases in between. Germline V gene data show CDR1 as GTSNPN and CDR2 as SVGIG (reference sequence). CDR3 length: 14 residues. Here the CDR3 reads CAWNPGNFGSPLHF. The DNA of the CDR3 is TGTGCCTGGAATCCAGGGAATTTTGGTTCACCCCTCCACTTT.

The chain employs TRBV11-2 and TRBJ2-1; D may be TRBD1 (6 bases). Trimming removed 5 bases at V and 7 bases at J, with 18 bases between. Germline V lookup: CDR1 SGHAT, CDR2 FQNNGV. There are 15 residues in the CDR3. This chain's CDR3 is CASSPVTGKGNEQFF. DNA for the CDR3: TGTGCCAGCAGCCCCGTTACAGGGAAGGGAAATGAGCAGTTCTTC.

The chain joins TRBV18 to TRBJ1-2; no reliable D call. The CDR3 covers 14 residues. Trimming took 1 base from V and 3 from J, leaving 9 bases between them. Germline V gene lookup returns CDR1 KGHSH and CDR2 LQKENI. The CDR3 here is CASSPLAGDYGYTF. The CDR3 nucleotides read TGTGCCAGCTCACCACTCGCAGGAGACTATGGCTACACCTTC. The full variable domain, completed using reference TRBV18 and TRBJ1-2, is NAGVMQNPRHLVRRRGQEARLRCSPMKGHSHVYWYRQLPEEGLKFMVYLQKENIIDESGMPKERFSAEFPKEGPSILRIQQVVRGDSAAYFCASSPLAGDYGYTFGSGTRLTVV.

The genes are TRBV7-9 and TRBJ2-1; 9 bases are a match to TRBD2. CDR1 is SEHNR, CDR2 FQNEAQ, per germline (reference sequence). This CDR3 spans 15 amino acids. With 5 bases clipped from V and 6 bases from J, the junction kept 8 bases outside the gene matches. Written as DNA, the CDR3 is TGTGCCAGCAGCGCAGGTAGCGGGAGCATCAATGAGCAGTTCTTC. This sequence encodes CASSAGSGSINEQFF.

V gene TRBV7-9 combines with J gene TRBJ1-5; D remains ambiguous. This CDR3 comprises 16 residues. V was cut by 6 bases and J by 2 bases, with 17 bases left in between. Germline V CDR1 and CDR2: SEHNR, FQNEAQ (reference sequence). The CDR3 DNA reads as TGTGCCAGCAGTCCAGGCTCGGGTGGCGGCAATCAGCCCCAGCATTTT. It codes for CASSPGSGGGNQPQHF. Full variable domain (missing parts from reference TRBV7-9 and TRBJ1-5): DTGVSQNPRHKITKRGQNVTFRCDPISEHNRLYWYRQTLGQGPEFLTYFQNEAQLEKSRLLSDRFSAERPKGSFSTLEIQRTEQGDSAMYLCASSPGSGGGNQPQHFGDGTRLSIL.

This sequence joins TRBV5-1 and TRBJ2-1; D is perhaps TRBD1 or TRBD2 (5 bases each). Per the germline V gene, CDR1 is SGHRS and CDR2 is YFSETQ. V lost 0 bases and J 10 bases, leaving 23 bases between the germline ends. CDR3 length equals 17 residues. The CDR3, as DNA: TGCGCCAGCAGCTTGGCTATCGACGCCCAGGGTTCGGGGGAGCAGTTCTTC. Its protein is CASSLAIDAQGSGEQFF.

The chain combines TRBV11-1 with TRBJ2-2; 7 bases fit TRBD1. This CDR3 is 14 amino acids long. J lost 6 bases, V lost 2 bases, and 3 bases had no gene match. CDR1 is SGHAT and CDR2 is FQDESV in the germline V gene (reference sequence). In nucleotides, the CDR3 is TGTGCCAGCAGCTTAATGAGGGGGCCCGGGGAGCTGTTTTTT. It encodes CASSLMRGPGELFF.

A remark on this clone: The sample holds other DNA sequences that translate to the same CDR3. The chain has TRBV27 and TRBJ1-3; no definite D call. Germline V lookup: CDR1 MNHEY, CDR2 SMNVEV (reference sequence). V was shortened by 2 bases and J by 1 base, with 6 bases between the two germline ends. The CDR3 is 14 residues long. The chain's CDR3 is CASSLRGSGNTIYF. For the CDR3, the DNA is TGTGCCAGCAGTTTACGGGGATCTGGAAACACCATATATTTT.

The genes are TRBV9 and TRBJ1-2; 7 bases agree with TRBD1. The CDR3 loop spans 15 amino acids. V shed 4 bases, J shed 4 bases, and the junction held 10 bases outside the gene matches. CDR1 SGDLS and CDR2 YYNGEE come from the germline V gene. The CDR3 loop is CASSTTGVPTYGYTF. The CDR3 nucleotides read TGTGCCAGCAGCACTACAGGGGTTCCTACCTATGGCTACACCTTC.

The chain couples TRBV28 to TRBJ2-7, with 11 bases aligning to TRBD2. Trimming took 7 bases from V and 6 from J; bases not matched to a gene: 8. The germline CDR1 and CDR2 sequences are MDHEN and SYDVKM. The CDR3 covers 14 residues. In DNA form, the CDR3 reads TGTGCCAGCAACACCGGGACTAGCGGACTCGAGCAGTACTTC. Residues: CASNTGTSGLEQYF.

CDR3 in DNA: TGTGCCAGCAGTCAAGACACCGGCAATCAGCCCCAGCATTTT. Protein: CASSQDTGNQPQHF. The chain employs TRBV7-6 and TRBJ1-5; D call uncertain. The ends were cut back, 6 bases at V and 2 bases at J, with 11 bases in the middle. The CDR3 sequence is 14 residues long. Germline assignment: CDR1 SGHVS and CDR2 FNYEAQ.

This chain links TRBV28 with TRBJ1-5; 7 nucleotides line up with TRBD1. The CDR3 runs 17 residues. Germline V gives CDR1 MDHEN, CDR2 SYDVKM. Trimming took 4 bases from V and 0 from J; bases not matched to a gene: 9. CDR3 DNA: TGTGCCAGCAGTTGGTCGGAGGGGGCACTTAGCAATCAGCCCCAGCATTTT. Its protein is CASSWSEGALSNQPQHF.

The chain employs TRBV6-1 and TRBJ2-2, with a tentative D call TRBD2 (7 bases). Germline V gene sequence: CDR1 MNHNS, CDR2 SASEGT. This CDR3 spans 16 amino acids. Between the trimmed V and J ends, which lost 3 bases and 4 bases, there was a span of 15 bases. CDR3 DNA: TGTGCCAGCAGTGAGCCCGGGGGGCTGGTCACCGGGGAGCTGTTTTTT. Residues: CASSEPGGLVTGELFF.

The rearrangement uses TRBV7-3 and TRBJ2-3, with a possible D match to TRBD1 (6 bases). Germline-derived CDR1 and CDR2 are SGHTA and FQGTGA. Trimming left V 2 bases short and J 11 bases short, with 11 bases between. This CDR3 spans 12 amino acids. This chain's CDR3 is CASSLLSGQQYF. The DNA for the CDR3 is TGTGCCAGCAGCTTATTATCGGGACAGCAGTATTTT.

V and J are TRBV7-2 and TRBJ1-2; 7 nucleotides line up with TRBD1. Germline CDR1 and CDR2: SGHTA and FQGNSA. V shed 0 bases and J 6 bases; nucleotides not matched to a gene: 1. This CDR3 contains 13 residues. DNA of the CDR3: TGTGCCAGCAGCTTAGCGCAGGGGGATGGCTACACCTTC. It is translated as CASSLAQGDGYTF.

The chain is built from TRBV11-3 and TRBJ1-1; weak D call: TRBD1 (5 bases). CDR3 length: 13 amino acids. Trimming took off 5 bases at V and 8 bases at J, with 15 bases between the two ends. The germline gives CDR1 SGHNT, CDR2 YENEEA. The CDR3 region is CASSIRGAGEAFF. As DNA, the CDR3 is TGTGCCAGCAGCATACGAGGGGCGGGCGAAGCTTTCTTT.

The chain recombines TRBV7-9 with TRBJ1-2; TRBD1 matches at 8 bases. Germline CDR1 SEHNR, CDR2 FQNEAQ (reference sequence). Trimming took 5 bases from V and 8 from J; bases not matched to a gene: 4. The CDR3 is 12 amino acids. The CDR3 spells CASSADRDGYTF. CDR3 nucleotides: TGTGCCAGCAGCGCGGACAGGGACGGCTACACCTTC.

This chain uses TRBV18 with TRBJ2-7; D is possibly TRBD1 (6 bases). The CDR3 spans 14 residues. Germline CDR1 and CDR2: KGHSH and LQKENI. The germline V and J ends were trimmed by 1 base and 3 bases, with 10 bases remaining between them. The CDR3 DNA is TGTGCCAGCTCACCACGCAGGACAGACTACGAGCAGTACTTC. It encodes CASSPRRTDYEQYF.

V gene TRBV27 combines with J gene TRBJ2-2; 7 bases align to TRBD1. V lost 7 bases and J lost 0; bases outside the gene matches: 20. Germline assignment: CDR1 MNHEY and CDR2 SMNVEV (reference sequence). There are 20 residues in the CDR3. CDR3 bases: TGTGCCAGCAAAGTATCTCCCTTTCTCGCAGGGACAGCGAACACCGGGGAGCTGTTTTTT. Residues: CASKVSPFLAGTANTGELFF.

V usage is TRBV11-2 and J usage is TRBJ2-4; D may be TRBD2 (5 bases). Germline V lookup: CDR1 SGHAT, CDR2 FQNNGV. V lost 3 bases, J lost 0 bases, and 6 bases lay in between. There are 14 residues in the CDR3. In nucleotides, the CDR3 is TGTGCCAGCAGCTTCGGACTAGCCAAAAACATTCAGTACTTC. As protein: CASSFGLAKNIQYF.

The chain carries TRBV2 and TRBJ1-1; weak D call: TRBD1 (6 bases). V lost 6 bases and J lost 4, with 9 bases in between. Germline CDR1 and CDR2: SNHLY and FYNNEI. The CDR3 covers 12 residues. Here the CDR3 reads CASSVRGTEAFF. DNA of the CDR3: TGTGCCAGCAGCGTCAGGGGCACTGAAGCTTTCTTT.

The rearrangement uses TRBV28 and TRBJ1-5; D call uncertain. Germline CDR1 MDHEN, CDR2 SYDVKM. The CDR3 loop spans 15 amino acids. Trimming removed 2 bases from V and 3 bases from J, with 11 bases in between. CDR3 sequence (DNA): TGTGCCAGCAGTTTACCCCCCGGGAACAATCAGCCCCAGCATTTT. As protein: CASSLPPGNNQPQHF. The variable domain in full, completed from reference TRBV28 and TRBJ1-5, reads DVKVTQSSRYLVKRTGEKVFLECVQDMDHENMFWYRQDPGLGLRLIYFSYDVKMKEKGDIPEGYSVSREKKERFSLILESASTNQTSMYLCASSLPPGNNQPQHFGDGTRLSIL.

The CDR3 nucleotides are TGTGCCAGCAGCTTAGATGGCCGGGGGGGCACAGATACGCAGTATTTT. Translating it yields CASSLDGRGGTDTQYF. The V call is TRBV11-2, the J call TRBJ2-3, with 7 bases identical to TRBD2. The CDR3 runs 16 residues. V lost 0 bases, J lost 1 base, and 4 bases stayed unmatched. Per germline, CDR1 SGHAT and CDR2 FQNNGV.

The CDR3 DNA sequence: TGTGCCAGCAAGGTATCCACAGGGGGCTATGGCTACACCTTC. It is translated as CASKVSTGGYGYTF. V gene TRBV27 combines with J gene TRBJ1-2, with TRBD1 matching 8 bases. CDR3 length: 14 residues. Trimming removed 7 bases from V and 4 bases from J; junction bases left unmatched: 8. Germline loops: CDR1 MNHEY, CDR2 SMNVEV (reference sequence).

Regarding this clone: Within the sample, other DNA sequences also encode this same CDR3. The V gene is TRBV6-5, the J gene TRBJ1-3, with D unclear. The CDR3 has 14 amino acids. Trimming stripped 3 bases from V and 0 bases from J, with 6 bases between. Germline CDR1 reads MNHEY; CDR2 reads SVGAGI. The CDR3 DNA sequence: TGTGCCAGCAGTTATGACACCTCTGGAAACACCATATATTTT. Translating it yields CASSYDTSGNTIYF.

About this clone itself: One end of the junction varies from germline; a read error may be responsible. The chain recombines TRBV7-7 with TRBJ2-7; possibly TRBD1 or TRBD2 for D (5 bases each). This CDR3 has 14 amino acids. Germline V gives CDR1 SSHAT, CDR2 FNYEAQ (reference sequence). The CDR3 nucleotides read TGTGCCACCAGCCCGGAGGACGACAGCTACGAGCAGTACTTC. This translates into CATSPEDDSYEQYF.